A single TCR beta chain is shown here with its context. What it binds is unknown. Partitioning of CD4+ cells yielded a CD45RA+ naive subset and a CD45RA-negative memory subset. Execution of the assay was at deep level. Sequenced by immunoSEQ multiplex PCR; TCRdb stores in-frame clones only, minus some. Counted here are around 2.1 million clones, 90% to 97% occurring once; the ten biggest clones make up 0.1% to 0.15%. The sample comes from a study of shared clonotypes between healthy human individuals. Study conclusions and caveats: When compared with the clonotypes that were shared by all four sorted-subset donors, the non-shared clonotypes turned out to have lower generation probabilities. Sequencing depth was expected to influence donor clonotype sharing.

V dropped 1 base and J dropped 5 bases, with 7 bases sitting between them. The germline V gene encodes CDR1 SGHDT and CDR2 YYEEEE. This CDR3 contains 13 residues. The chain carries TRBV5-6 and TRBJ1-5, with D hard to call. The receptor comes from a man between 18 and 35 years old in good health. The specimen was naive CD4+ T cells sorted from blood. The subset is: CD45RA+ positively selected. CDR3 sequence: CASSLSVDQPQHF. Here the CDR3 DNA reads TGTGCCAGCAGCTTGAGTGTGGATCAGCCCCAGCATTTT. The full variable domain, in which reference TRBV5-6 and TRBJ1-5 provide the parts outside the CDR3, is DAGVTQSPTHLIKTRGQQVTLRCSPKSGHDTVSWYQQALGQGPQFIFQYYEEEERQRGNFPDRFSGHQFPNYSSELNVNALLLGDSALYLCASSLSVDQPQHFGDGTRLSIL.